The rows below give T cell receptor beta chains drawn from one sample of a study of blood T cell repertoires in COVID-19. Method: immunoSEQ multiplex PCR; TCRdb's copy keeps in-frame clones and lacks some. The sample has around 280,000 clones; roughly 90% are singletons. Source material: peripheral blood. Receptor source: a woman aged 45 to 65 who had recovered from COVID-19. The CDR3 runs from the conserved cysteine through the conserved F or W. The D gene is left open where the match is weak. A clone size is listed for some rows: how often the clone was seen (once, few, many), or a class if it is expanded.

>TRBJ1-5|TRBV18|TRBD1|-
TGTGCCAGCTCCCCAGGACAGGATAATCAGCCCCAGCATTTT
CASSPGQDNQPQHF
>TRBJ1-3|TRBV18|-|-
TGTGCCAGCTCACCATTTTATCGGGACTACCTACCGAGCTCTGGAAACACCATATATTTT
CASSPFYRDYLPSSGNTIYF
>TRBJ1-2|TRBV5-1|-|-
TGCGCCAGCAGCTTGACAGGGCCCTTCTATGGCTACACCTTC
CASSLTGPFYGYTF
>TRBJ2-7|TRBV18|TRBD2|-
TGTGCCAGCTCACGGACTAGCGGGGGGATCTACGAGCAGTACTTC
CASSRTSGGIYEQYF
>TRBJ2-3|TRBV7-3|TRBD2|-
TGTGCCAGCAGCTTAGGGACTAGCGGGGGGCCGTGGACAGATACGCAGTATTTT
CASSLGTSGGPWTDTQYF
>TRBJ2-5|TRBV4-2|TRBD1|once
TGTGCCAGCAGTCAGGGGGGACAGGGGGCGCGGTTCTACCAAGAGACCCAGTACTTC
CASSQGGQGARFYQETQYF
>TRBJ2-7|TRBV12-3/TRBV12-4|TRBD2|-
TGTGCCAGCAGTTTTACGGGGGGCGAGCAGTACTTC
CASSFTGGEQYF
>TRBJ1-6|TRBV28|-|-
TGTGCCAGCATCAGGGGCAACGGTTTATATAATTCACCCCTCCACTTT
CASIRGNGLYNSPLHF
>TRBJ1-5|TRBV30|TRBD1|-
TGTGCCTGGAGTGTAGGGACAGGGGGGAATCAGCCCCAGCATTTT
CAWSVGTGGNQPQHF
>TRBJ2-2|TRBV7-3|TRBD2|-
TGTGCCAGCAGCTCACGCGGGGGGGCGTTGCTGCCCGGGGAGCTGTTTTTT
CASSSRGGALLPGELFF
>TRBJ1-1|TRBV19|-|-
TGTGCCAGTAGTCAGGGTTTGAACACTGAAGCTTTCTTT
CASSQGLNTEAFF
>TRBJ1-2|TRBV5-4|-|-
TGTGCCAGCAGCCCGAGGGTGGAGAATGGCTACACCTTC
CASSPRVENGYTF
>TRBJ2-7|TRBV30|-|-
TGTGCCTGGAGTGTACAATCGGTTACGGGACAAGCCCTCGGGTACTACGAGCAGTACTTC
CAWSVQSVTGQALGYYEQYF
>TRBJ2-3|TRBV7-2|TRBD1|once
TGTGCCAGCAGTGGACAGGGAAGCACAGATACGCAGTATTTT
CASSGQGSTDTQYF
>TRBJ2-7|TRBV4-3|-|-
TGCGCCAGCAGCCACTACAGCGGGCCCGTCTACGAGCAGTACTTC
CASSHYSGPVYEQYF
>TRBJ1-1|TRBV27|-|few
TGTGCCAGCAGTCTCAGGGGTTATTTGAACACTGAAGCTTTCTTT
CASSLRGYLNTEAFF
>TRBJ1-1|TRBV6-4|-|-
TGTGCCAGCAGTTTTCGGGAAGCTTTCTTT
CASSFREAFF
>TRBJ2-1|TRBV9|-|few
TGTGCCAGCAGTCAGACAGACTACAATGAGCAGTTCTTC
CASSQTDYNEQFF
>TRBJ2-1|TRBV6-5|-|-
TGTGCCAGCAGGCAACAGGAGAGCTCCTACAATGAGCAGTTCTTC
CASRQQESSYNEQFF
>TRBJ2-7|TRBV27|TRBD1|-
TGTGCCAGCAGTTTGAAGGGACAGGGTGGCGAGCAGTACTTC
CASSLKGQGGEQYF
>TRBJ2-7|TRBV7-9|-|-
TGTGCCAGCAGCTTAACTTTGGGAGGCGGTGAGCAGTACTTC
CASSLTLGGGEQYF
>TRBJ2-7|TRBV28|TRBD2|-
TGTGCCAGCAGCGAACTAACTAGCGGTTACTCCTACGAGCAGTACTTC
CASSELTSGYSYEQYF
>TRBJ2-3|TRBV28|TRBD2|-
TGTGCCAGCAGGAGGGGAGGACTAGCCGGGGATACGCAGTATTTT
CASRRGGLAGDTQYF
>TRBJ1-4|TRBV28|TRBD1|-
TGTGCCAGCAGTGCGCCGGGACAGGGCCGGGAAAAACTGTTTTTT
CASSAPGQGREKLFF
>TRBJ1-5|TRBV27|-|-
TGTGCCAGCAGTTTACGGGGGGACGCCGCGCCCCAGCATTTT
CASSLRGDAAPQHF
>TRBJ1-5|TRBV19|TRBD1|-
TGTGCCAGTAGCGAAAACTACAGGGGGGCTAATCAGCCCCAGCATTTT
CASSENYRGANQPQHF
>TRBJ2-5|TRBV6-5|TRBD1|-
TGTGCCAGCAGTTACTCCCTGGACAGGGCCCAAGAGACCCAGTACTTC
CASSYSLDRAQETQYF
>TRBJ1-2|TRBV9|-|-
TGTGCCAGCAGCCCCAATGACTACTATGGCTACACCTTC
CASSPNDYYGYTF
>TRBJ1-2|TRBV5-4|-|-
TGTGCCAGCAGCTTGGGGACAGATAACTATGGCTACACCTTC
CASSLGTDNYGYTF
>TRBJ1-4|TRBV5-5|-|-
TGTGCCAGCAGCTTTATCTCTAATGAAAAACTGTTTTTT
CASSFISNEKLFF
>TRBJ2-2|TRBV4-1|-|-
TGCGCCAGCAGCCGCTCCAGATCCGGGGAGCTGTTTTTT
CASSRSRSGELFF
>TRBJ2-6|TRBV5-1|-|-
TGCGCCAGCAGCTTGCACAGGCGTGTGGATGGGGCCAACGTCCTGACTTTC
CASSLHRRVDGANVLTF
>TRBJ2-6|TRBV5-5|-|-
TGTGCCAGCAGCAAACTGATTTCACCGAGCTCTGGGGCCAACGTCCTGACTTTC
CASSKLISPSSGANVLTF
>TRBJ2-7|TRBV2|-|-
TGTGCCAGCAACCCCGCAGGAGGGTTAGGTTTTTACGAGCAGTACTTC
CASNPAGGLGFYEQYF
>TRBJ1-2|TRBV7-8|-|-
TGTGCCAGCAGCCCGACAGTCGTTGGCTACACCTTC
CASSPTVVGYTF
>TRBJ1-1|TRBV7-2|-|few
TGTGCCAGCAGCTCCAAGTGGTCCCGACAGAACACTGAAGCTTTCTTT
CASSSKWSRQNTEAFF
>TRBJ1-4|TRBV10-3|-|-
TGTGCCACTCTGGACTCTACGAATTGGCGAAAACTGTTTTTT
CATLDSTNWRKLFF
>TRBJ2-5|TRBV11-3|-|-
TGTGCCAGCGCCCCTTGTCGGCAGGTGGATTGGGAGACCCAGTACTTC
CASAPCRQVDWETQYF
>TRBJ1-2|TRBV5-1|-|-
TGCGCCAGCAGCCAAAATCCACAGGCTATCTATGGCTACACCTTC
CASSQNPQAIYGYTF
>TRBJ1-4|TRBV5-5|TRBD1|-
TGTGCCAGCAGCTTGGGGGGACAGGGTACTGAAAAACTGTTTTTT
CASSLGGQGTEKLFF